The clone carrying this TCR beta chain was counted at least ten times. The antigen is not known. The germline V gene has CDR1 MNHEY and CDR2 SMNVEV (reference sequence). Trimming removed 5 bases from V and 5 bases from J, with 21 bases in between. The CDR3 length is 17 residues. The record originates from a study of T cells after yellow fever vaccination. Notes on the study in general: Abundant clonotypes from the bulk population could get into FACS-sorted repertoires as contaminants.

TCRdb called the 5' RACE reads again in MiXCR, with one record for every CDR3 protein. This table holds hundreds of thousands of distinct CDR3 sequences, roughly an eighth found once. This clonotype originated in a man aged 25-45 years who received the YFV17D yellow fever vaccine. This specimen was PBMCs, taken on the day of the yellow fever booster vaccination. The chain carries TRBV27 and TRBJ2-2; D gene unclear. The chain's CDR3 is CASSPGRQHKLTGELFF. The CDR3 region has the DNA TGTGCCAGCAGTCCCGGAAGGCAGCACAAATTGACCGGGGAGCTGTTTTTT.